The clone carrying this TCR beta chain came up many times. The entry originates in a study of T cell repertoires in cytomegalovirus infection. TCRdb used MiXCR to reprocess the reads, holding one entry per CDR3 protein. Of around 210,000 distinct CDR3 sequences in the sample, approximately 7% were seen once. In germline, CDR1 is SGHTA, CDR2 FQGNSA. The CDR3 consists of 13 residues. The V gene lost 5 bases and the J gene lost 6 bases, with 12 bases spanning the gap. The source material was PBMCs. The chain has TRBV7-2 and TRBJ2-3; D is unresolved. This sequence was found in a human donor in good health (CMV status not recorded). Some clones in this sample may be carry-over from other donors' samples. For the CDR3, the DNA is TGTGCCAGCAGCCCAATAGTTTCGGATACGCAGTATTTT. This encodes CASSPIVSDTQYF.